The rows below give T cell receptor beta chains drawn from one sample of a study of T-cell reconstitution after alpha-beta-depleted transplantation in children. One entry per CDR3 protein results from TCRdb running MiXCR on the PCR reads. The data contain about 830,000 distinct CDR3 sequences, roughly 16% of them seen just once; the ten biggest clones take up around 4.5%. Sequencing was performed on PBMCs, mostly from graft donor cells, taken 360 days after TCRalphabeta/CD19-depleted stem cell transplant. All receptors derive from a male patient younger than 18 who had a stem cell transplant for acute lymphoblastic leukemia, so the T cells may come from the graft donor. Each CDR3 is given with its conserved first and last residue. The D gene is left open where the match is weak. Part of the rows lack a size; the others show once, few, many or a class for expanded clones.

CDR3nt,CDR3aa,d_gene,abundance,v_gene,j_gene
TGCGCCAGCAGCGAAAGTGGACGGAGCACATACGAGCAGTACTTC,CASSESGRSTYEQYF,.,few,TRBV4-1,TRBJ2-7
TGCGCCAGCAGCTTGGCCTCAGGGGGCAGAGGCACAGATACGCAGTATTTT,CASSLASGGRGTDTQYF,TRBD1,.,TRBV5-1,TRBJ2-3
TGCAGTGCTAGAGATTCCGGGACCTTGAATTCACCCCTCCACTTT,CSARDSGTLNSPLHF,.,.,TRBV20-1,TRBJ1-6
TGTGCCAGCAAGCCCTCTGGGGCCAACGTCCTGACTTTC,CASKPSGANVLTF,.,few,TRBV9,TRBJ2-6
TGTGCCATCAGAGGCGAAGCCCCGAACACTGAAGCTTTCTTT,CAIRGEAPNTEAFF,.,.,TRBV10-3,TRBJ1-1
TGTGCCAGCAGGAGACAGGGGGCCCGTTACAATGAGCAGTTCTTC,CASRRQGARYNEQFF,TRBD1,few,TRBV6-1,TRBJ2-1
TGTGCCATCAGTGAAGGGGGGATCCAAGAGACCCAGTACTTC,CAISEGGIQETQYF,.,.,TRBV10-3,TRBJ2-5
TGTGCCAGCACCCCGGGACAGGCTGGAAACACCATATATTTT,CASTPGQAGNTIYF,TRBD1,many,TRBV12-3/TRBV12-4,TRBJ1-3
TGTGCCAGCAGCCAACCCTGGGACAACTCCCCAGATACGCAGTATTTT,CASSQPWDNSPDTQYF,.,many,TRBV7-9,TRBJ2-3
TGCGCCAGCAGCTTGGGGGACAGGGGGCCAGATACGCAGTATTTT,CASSLGDRGPDTQYF,TRBD1,.,TRBV5-1,TRBJ2-3
TGTGCCAGCAGATTAGGGGGGAACAATGAGCAGTTCTTC,CASRLGGNNEQFF,.,.,TRBV6-5,TRBJ2-1
TGTGCCAGCAGCTTAGGGAGGCTGCGGGAGTCCTACAATGAGCAGTTCTTC,CASSLGRLRESYNEQFF,TRBD2,.,TRBV7-9,TRBJ2-1
TGTGCCAGCAGTTTAGAGATTGGGCGCCGGGACACAGATACGCAGTATTTT,CASSLEIGRRDTDTQYF,.,.,TRBV12-3/TRBV12-4,TRBJ2-3
TGTGCCAGCAGCGTAGATCCCCAAAACATTCAGTACTTC,CASSVDPQNIQYF,.,few,TRBV9,TRBJ2-4
TGCGCCAGCAGCCAAGCCCTCCCGAAGGAGCCCCAGCATTTT,CASSQALPKEPQHF,.,many,TRBV4-1,TRBJ1-5
TGTGCCTGGAGTCCCATCCTAGCGGGAGGAAACAATGAGCAGTTCTTC,CAWSPILAGGNNEQFF,TRBD2,few,TRBV30,TRBJ2-1
TGCGCCAGCAGCTTGGAACAGGGAGGTATCGGTGAAAAACTGTTTTTT,CASSLEQGGIGEKLFF,.,.,TRBV5-1,TRBJ1-4
TGTGCCAGCAGCCTCGGGCGGGGGGAGCTGTTTTTT,CASSLGRGELFF,.,few,TRBV3-1,TRBJ2-2
TGTGCCAGCAGCCAAGCTAGCGGGGTTTCCTACGAGCAGTACTTC,CASSQASGVSYEQYF,TRBD2,many,TRBV4-2,TRBJ2-7
TGCAGCGTTGTCGACCCCGAAAGCTCCTACGAGCAGTACTTC,CSVVDPESSYEQYF,.,.,TRBV29-1,TRBJ2-7
TGTGCCAGCAGCTTAAGGGCAGGGGCGTTATACAATGAGCAGTTCTTC,CASSLRAGALYNEQFF,.,.,TRBV7-3,TRBJ2-1
TGTGCCAGCAGCCAAGGACCGAGTCGAGCCTTGAACACTGAAGCTTTCTTT,CASSQGPSRALNTEAFF,.,.,TRBV11-1,TRBJ1-1
TGTGCCAGCAGTTATGGGGCGGTGAACTCTGGAAACACCATATATTTT,CASSYGAVNSGNTIYF,.,few,TRBV6-5,TRBJ1-3
TGTGCCACCAGCAGAGATACCGGATGGGGGGGCGAGACCCAGTACTTC,CATSRDTGWGGETQYF,.,many,TRBV15,TRBJ2-5
TGCGCCAGCAGCTCTCTAACAGGGATTTATGGCTACACCTTC,CASSSLTGIYGYTF,.,few,TRBV5-1,TRBJ1-2
TGTGCCAGCAGCGTAGGGACTAGCGCTACCTACGAGCAGTACTTC,CASSVGTSATYEQYF,TRBD2,.,TRBV9,TRBJ2-7
TGTGCCAGCAACCGTAATCCGGGACTAGCGGGAGCGGATACGCAGTATTTT,CASNRNPGLAGADTQYF,TRBD2,few,TRBV4-2,TRBJ2-3
TGCGCCAGCAGTGAGTACAGGGTTTACGAGCAGTACTTC,CASSEYRVYEQYF,.,few,TRBV10-2,TRBJ2-7
TGCAGTGCTAGAAGGCCGAACTACAATGAGCAGTTCTTC,CSARRPNYNEQFF,.,.,TRBV20-1,TRBJ2-1
TGTGCCAGCAGCGTAGCCTGGAACACTGAAGCTTTCTTT,CASSVAWNTEAFF,.,few,TRBV9,TRBJ1-1
TGTGCCAGCCAGGAGGCCTCCTACAATGAGCAGTTCTTC,CASQEASYNEQFF,.,few,TRBV7-3,TRBJ2-1
TGTGCCAGCAGTTTAAAGGGACAGTACTACGAGCAGTACTTC,CASSLKGQYYEQYF,TRBD1,few,TRBV27,TRBJ2-7
TGTGCCAGCTCACCACGGACAGTCAACAATGAGCAGTTCTTC,CASSPRTVNNEQFF,.,.,TRBV18,TRBJ2-1
TGTGCCAGCAGTTTAGGGGGCGGATGGGGCTACACCTTC,CASSLGGGWGYTF,.,.,TRBV27,TRBJ1-2
TGCAGCGTCCATAGTCCTGGACTAGCGGGAACCTACGAGCAGTACTTC,CSVHSPGLAGTYEQYF,TRBD2,.,TRBV29-1,TRBJ2-7
TGTGCCAGCAGTGGCCCCACTAGCTACGCCGGGGAGCTGTTTTTT,CASSGPTSYAGELFF,.,few,TRBV6-1,TRBJ2-2
TGCAGCGTTGGGTGGGGCGGAGAGACCCAGTACTTC,CSVGWGGETQYF,.,.,TRBV29-1,TRBJ2-5
TGTGCCAGTAGTATCACAGGGTCGTGGCCGCCCCAGCATTTT,CASSITGSWPPQHF,.,.,TRBV19,TRBJ1-5
TGCAGTGCCTCGAGGGGGGGGGAGACCCAGTACTTC,CSASRGGETQYF,.,few,TRBV20-1,TRBJ2-5
TGTGCCATCATGGCCAACTCCTACGAGCAGTACTTC,CAIMANSYEQYF,.,many,TRBV10-3,TRBJ2-7
TGTGCCAGCAGTCGATACCTCCCCCGGACAGGGGGGAGACTCGGCTATGGCTACACCTTC,CASSRYLPRTGGRLGYGYTF,TRBD1,few,TRBV6-2/TRBV6-3,TRBJ1-2
TGCGCCAGCAGCTTGGCCGGGACAAGTTATCAGCCCCAGCATTTT,CASSLAGTSYQPQHF,.,.,TRBV5-1,TRBJ1-5
TGTGCCAGCAGTCTCCGGACTAGGAGGACAGATACGCAGTATTTT,CASSLRTRRTDTQYF,TRBD2,few,TRBV12-3/TRBV12-4,TRBJ2-3
TGTGCCAGCAGCAAGACAGGAGATGGGGAGACCCAGTACTTC,CASSKTGDGETQYF,.,many,TRBV9,TRBJ2-5
TGTGCCAGCAGTTTAGGGTGGGACAACACTGAAGCTTTCTTT,CASSLGWDNTEAFF,.,few,TRBV12-3/TRBV12-4,TRBJ1-1
TGTGCCAGCAGCCGAGGTAGCGGGAGCACAGATACGCAGTATTTT,CASSRGSGSTDTQYF,TRBD2,many,TRBV11-2,TRBJ2-3
TGTGCCAGCAGCTTCCATTTCGGCGGGGTCACCAATGAGCAGTTCTTC,CASSFHFGGVTNEQFF,.,few,TRBV25-1,TRBJ2-1
TGCGCCAGCAGCCACCGATTAACAGGGGCATACGAGCAGTACTTC,CASSHRLTGAYEQYF,TRBD1,.,TRBV5-1,TRBJ2-7
TGTGCCAGCAGGGGTACTAGCGGATCGAACACCGGGGAGCTGTTTTTT,CASRGTSGSNTGELFF,TRBD2,.,TRBV11-3,TRBJ2-2
TGTGCCATCAGTAGCGGGGGAGCCTACGAGCAGTACTTC,CAISSGGAYEQYF,TRBD2,.,TRBV10-3,TRBJ2-7
TGCAGCGTTGAAAATGAGCAGTTCTTC,CSVENEQFF,.,many,TRBV29-1,TRBJ2-1
TGTGCCAGCATGAACAGGGCGTCCAAAAACATTCAGTACTTC,CASMNRASKNIQYF,.,few,TRBV13,TRBJ2-4
TGTGCCAGCAGCGTAGGTGCGGAGAATGAGCAGTTCTTC,CASSVGAENEQFF,.,few,TRBV9,TRBJ2-1
TGTGCCAGCAGTCCACTGATAGGGTACAATGAGCAGTTCTTC,CASSPLIGYNEQFF,.,few,TRBV12-3/TRBV12-4,TRBJ2-1
TGCGCCAGCAGCCCGGGACACCATAATTCACCCCTCCACTTT,CASSPGHHNSPLHF,.,.,TRBV5-1,TRBJ1-6
TGCAGTGCTAGGGGGCGGTACAACTATGGCTACACCTTC,CSARGRYNYGYTF,.,.,TRBV20-1,TRBJ1-2
TGCGCCAGTCAGTGGCGGAACCAAGAGACCCAGTACTTC,CASQWRNQETQYF,.,few,TRBV5-1,TRBJ2-5
TGTGCCTCAATGGGGGCGGGGGACAATGAGCAGTTCTTC,CASMGAGDNEQFF,.,.,TRBV24-1,TRBJ2-1
TGTGCCAGCAGCCCAACAGGCGGGGGCACAGATACGCAGTATTTT,CASSPTGGGTDTQYF,.,.,TRBV7-3,TRBJ2-3
TGTGCCAGCAGCCGACAGAGCTCCTATAATTCACCCCTCCACTTT,CASSRQSSYNSPLHF,.,few,TRBV27,TRBJ1-6